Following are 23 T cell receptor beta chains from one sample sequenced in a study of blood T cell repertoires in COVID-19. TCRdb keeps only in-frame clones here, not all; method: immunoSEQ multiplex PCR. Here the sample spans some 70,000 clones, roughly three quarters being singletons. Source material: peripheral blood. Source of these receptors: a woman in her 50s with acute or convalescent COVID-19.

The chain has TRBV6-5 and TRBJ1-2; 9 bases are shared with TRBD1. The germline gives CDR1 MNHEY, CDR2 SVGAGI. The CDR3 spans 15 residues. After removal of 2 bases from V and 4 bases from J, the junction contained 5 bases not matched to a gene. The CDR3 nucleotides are TGTGCCAGCAGTTACACGGACAGGGGTAGCTATGGCTACACCTTC. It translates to CASSYTDRGSYGYTF.

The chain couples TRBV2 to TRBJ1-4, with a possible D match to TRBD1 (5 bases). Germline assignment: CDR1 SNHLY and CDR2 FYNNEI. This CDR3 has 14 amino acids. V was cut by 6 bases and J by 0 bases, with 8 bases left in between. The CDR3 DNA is TGTGCCAGCAGAGCGACAGCAACTAATGAAAAACTGTTTTTT. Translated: CASRATATNEKLFF.

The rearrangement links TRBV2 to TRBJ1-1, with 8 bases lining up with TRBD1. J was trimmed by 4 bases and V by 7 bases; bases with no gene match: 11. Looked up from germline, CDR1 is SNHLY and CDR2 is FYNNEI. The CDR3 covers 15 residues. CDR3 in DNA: TGTGCCAGCATCGGACAGGGATTAGGACTCACTGAAGCTTTCTTT. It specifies CASIGQGLGLTEAFF.

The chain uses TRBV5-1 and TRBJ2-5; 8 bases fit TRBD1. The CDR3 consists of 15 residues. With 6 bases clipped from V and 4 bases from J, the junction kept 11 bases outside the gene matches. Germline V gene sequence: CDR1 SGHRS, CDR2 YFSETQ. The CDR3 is CASTPGGTGLETQYF. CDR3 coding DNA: TGCGCCAGCACCCCAGGGGGCACGGGGCTAGAGACCCAGTACTTC. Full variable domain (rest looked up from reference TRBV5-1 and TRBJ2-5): KAGVTQTPRYLIKTRGQQVTLSCSPISGHRSVSWYQQTPGQGLQFLFEYFSETQRNKGNFPGRFSGRQFSNSRSEMNVSTLELGDSALYLCASTPGGTGLETQYFGPGTRLLVL.

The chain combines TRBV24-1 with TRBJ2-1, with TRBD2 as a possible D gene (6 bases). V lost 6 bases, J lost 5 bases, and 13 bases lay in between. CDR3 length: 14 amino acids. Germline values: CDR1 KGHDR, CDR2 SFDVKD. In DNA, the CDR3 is TGTGCCACCAGTCGGGGGACGGGGGACAATGAGCAGTTCTTC. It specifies CATSRGTGDNEQFF.

This chain's CDR3 is CASSLARGREKLFF. Here the CDR3 DNA reads TGCGCCAGCAGCTTGGCCAGGGGCCGCGAAAAACTGTTTTTT. This rearrangement joins TRBV5-1 to TRBJ1-4; TRBD1 is a possible D gene (6 bases). The CDR3 runs to 14 residues. V was cut by 0 bases and J by 8 bases, with 11 bases left in between. Looked up from germline, CDR1 is SGHRS and CDR2 is YFSETQ.

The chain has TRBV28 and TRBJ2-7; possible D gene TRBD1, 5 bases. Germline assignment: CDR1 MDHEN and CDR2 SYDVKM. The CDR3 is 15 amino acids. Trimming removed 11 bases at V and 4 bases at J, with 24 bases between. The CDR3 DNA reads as TGTGCCGCCAGCAGGGTCGGTGCGGACAATTACGAGCAGTACTTC. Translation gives CAASRVGADNYEQYF. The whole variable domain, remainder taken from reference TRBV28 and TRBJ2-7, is DVKVTQSSRYLVKRTGEKVFLECVQDMDHENMFWYRQDPGLGLRLIYFSYDVKMKEKGDIPEGYSVSREKKERFSLILESASTNQTSMYLCAASRVGADNYEQYFGPGTRLTVT.

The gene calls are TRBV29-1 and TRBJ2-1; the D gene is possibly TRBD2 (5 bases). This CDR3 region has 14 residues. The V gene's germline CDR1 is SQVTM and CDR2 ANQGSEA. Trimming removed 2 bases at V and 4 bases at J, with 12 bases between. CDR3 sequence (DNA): TGCAGCGTTGAACGGGATATGGCTTACAATGAGCAGTTCTTC. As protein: CSVERDMAYNEQFF.

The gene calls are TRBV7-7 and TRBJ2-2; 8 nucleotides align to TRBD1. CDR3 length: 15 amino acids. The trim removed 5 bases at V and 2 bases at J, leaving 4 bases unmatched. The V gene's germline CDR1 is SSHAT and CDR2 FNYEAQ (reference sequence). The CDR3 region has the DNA TGTGCCAGCAGCCCGCAGGGGGCTAACACCGGGGAGCTGTTTTTT. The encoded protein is CASSPQGANTGELFF.

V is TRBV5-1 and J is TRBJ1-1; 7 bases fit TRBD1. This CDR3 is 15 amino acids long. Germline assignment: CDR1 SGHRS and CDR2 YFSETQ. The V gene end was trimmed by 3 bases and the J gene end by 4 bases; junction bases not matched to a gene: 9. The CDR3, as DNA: TGCGCCAGCAGCTCGAACCGACAGGGCGGCACTGAAGCTTTCTTT. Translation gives CASSSNRQGGTEAFF.

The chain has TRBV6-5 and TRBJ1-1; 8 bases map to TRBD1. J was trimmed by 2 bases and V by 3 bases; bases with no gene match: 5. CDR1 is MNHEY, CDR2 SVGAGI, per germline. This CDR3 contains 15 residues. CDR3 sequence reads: CASSYRTGRNTEAFF. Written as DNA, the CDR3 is TGTGCCAGCAGTTATAGGACAGGGCGAAACACTGAAGCTTTCTTT.

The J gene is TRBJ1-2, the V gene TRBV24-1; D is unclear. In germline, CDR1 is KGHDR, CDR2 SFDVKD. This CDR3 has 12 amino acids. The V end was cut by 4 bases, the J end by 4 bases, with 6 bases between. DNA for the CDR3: TGTGCCACCAGTGACAGGATCTATGGCTACACCTTC. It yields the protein CATSDRIYGYTF.

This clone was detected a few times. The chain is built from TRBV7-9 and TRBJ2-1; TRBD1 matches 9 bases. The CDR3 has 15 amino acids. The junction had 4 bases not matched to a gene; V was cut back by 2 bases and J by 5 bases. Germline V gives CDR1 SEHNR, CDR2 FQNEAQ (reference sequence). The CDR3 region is CASSLLDRGDNEQFF. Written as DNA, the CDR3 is TGTGCCAGCAGCTTATTGGACAGGGGCGACAATGAGCAGTTCTTC.

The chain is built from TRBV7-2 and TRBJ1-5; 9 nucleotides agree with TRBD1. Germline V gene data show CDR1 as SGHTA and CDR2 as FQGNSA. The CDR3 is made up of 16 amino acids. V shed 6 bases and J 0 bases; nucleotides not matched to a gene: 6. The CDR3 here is CASSYTGGYSNQPQHF. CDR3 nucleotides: TGTGCCAGCAGTTATACAGGGGGCTATAGCAATCAGCCCCAGCATTTT.

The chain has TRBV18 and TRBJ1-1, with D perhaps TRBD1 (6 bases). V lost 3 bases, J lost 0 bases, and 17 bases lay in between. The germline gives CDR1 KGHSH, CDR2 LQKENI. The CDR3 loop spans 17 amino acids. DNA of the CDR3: TGTGCCAGCTCACCGGCACAGAGAGACAGGCTGAACACTGAAGCTTTCTTT. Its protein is CASSPAQRDRLNTEAFF. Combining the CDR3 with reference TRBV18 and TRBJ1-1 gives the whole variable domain NAGVMQNPRHLVRRRGQEARLRCSPMKGHSHVYWYRQLPEEGLKFMVYLQKENIIDESGMPKERFSAEFPKEGPSILRIQQVVRGDSAAYFCASSPAQRDRLNTEAFFGQGTRLTVV.

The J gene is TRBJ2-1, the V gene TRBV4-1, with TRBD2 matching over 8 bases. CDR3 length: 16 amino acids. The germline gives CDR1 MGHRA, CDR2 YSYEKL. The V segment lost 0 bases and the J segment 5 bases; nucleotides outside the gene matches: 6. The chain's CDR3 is CASSQDIGGGHNEQFF. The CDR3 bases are TGCGCCAGCAGCCAAGATATCGGCGGGGGGCACAATGAGCAGTTCTTC.

CDR3 sequence reads: CASSISGDPYNEQFF. The CDR3 nucleotides read TGTGCCAGCAGCATTAGCGGAGACCCCTACAATGAGCAGTTCTTC. V gene TRBV5-4 combines with J gene TRBJ2-1; TRBD2 might be the D (6 bases). CDR3 length: 15 residues. The ends were cut back, 4 bases at V and 2 bases at J, with 13 bases in the middle. Germline values: CDR1 SGHNT, CDR2 YYREEE (reference sequence).

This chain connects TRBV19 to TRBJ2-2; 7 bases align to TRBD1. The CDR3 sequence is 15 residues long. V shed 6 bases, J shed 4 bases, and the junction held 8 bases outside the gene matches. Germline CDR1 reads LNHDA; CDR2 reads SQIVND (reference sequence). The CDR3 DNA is TGTGCCAGTAGAGAGACAGGGCTGGCCACCGGGGAGCTGTTTTTT. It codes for CASRETGLATGELFF.

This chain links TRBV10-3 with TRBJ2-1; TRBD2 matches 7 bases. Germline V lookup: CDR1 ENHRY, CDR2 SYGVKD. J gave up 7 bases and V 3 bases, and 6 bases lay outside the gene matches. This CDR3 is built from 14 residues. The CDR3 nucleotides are TGTGCCATCAGTGAAGCCGGGGGGAGGAATGAGCAGTTCTTC. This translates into CAISEAGGRNEQFF.

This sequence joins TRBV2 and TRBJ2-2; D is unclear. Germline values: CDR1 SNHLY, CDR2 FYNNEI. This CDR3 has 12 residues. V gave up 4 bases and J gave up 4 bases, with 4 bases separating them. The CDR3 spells CASSAGTGELFF. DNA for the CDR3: TGTGCCAGCAGTGCGGGCACCGGGGAGCTGTTTTTT. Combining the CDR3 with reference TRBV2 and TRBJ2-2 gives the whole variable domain EPEVTQTPSHQVTQMGQEVILRCVPISNHLYFYWYRQILGQKVEFLVSFYNNEISEKSEIFDDQFSVERPDGSNFTLKIRSTKLEDSAMYFCASSAGTGELFFGEGSRLTVL.

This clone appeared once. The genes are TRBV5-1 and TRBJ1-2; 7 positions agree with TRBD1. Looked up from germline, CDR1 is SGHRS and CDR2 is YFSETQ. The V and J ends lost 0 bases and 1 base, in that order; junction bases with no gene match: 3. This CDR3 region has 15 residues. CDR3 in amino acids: CASSLAQGDNYGYTF. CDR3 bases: TGCGCCAGCAGCTTGGCTCAGGGGGATAACTATGGCTACACCTTC.

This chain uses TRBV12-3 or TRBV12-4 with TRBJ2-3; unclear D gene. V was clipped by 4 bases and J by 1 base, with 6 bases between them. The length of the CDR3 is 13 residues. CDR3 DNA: TGTGCCAGCAGTTCGTTTGGCACAGATACGCAGTATTTT. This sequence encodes CASSSFGTDTQYF.

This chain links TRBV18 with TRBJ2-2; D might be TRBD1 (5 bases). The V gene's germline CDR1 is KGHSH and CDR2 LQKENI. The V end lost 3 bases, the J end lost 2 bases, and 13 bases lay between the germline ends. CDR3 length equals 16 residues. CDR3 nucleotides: TGTGCCAGCTCACCGAGCAGGGCTACAAACACCGGGGAGCTGTTTTTT. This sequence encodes CASSPSRATNTGELFF.